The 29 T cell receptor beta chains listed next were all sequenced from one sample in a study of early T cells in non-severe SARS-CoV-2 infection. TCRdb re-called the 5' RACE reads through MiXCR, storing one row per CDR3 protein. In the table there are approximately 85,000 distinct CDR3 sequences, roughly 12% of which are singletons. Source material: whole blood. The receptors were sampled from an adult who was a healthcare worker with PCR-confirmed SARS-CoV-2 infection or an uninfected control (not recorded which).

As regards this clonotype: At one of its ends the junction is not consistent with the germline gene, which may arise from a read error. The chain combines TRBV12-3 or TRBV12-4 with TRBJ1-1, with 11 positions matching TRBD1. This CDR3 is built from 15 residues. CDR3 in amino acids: CASSLGDRGNAEAFF. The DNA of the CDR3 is TGTGCCAGCAGTTTGGGGGACAGGGGGAACGCTGAAGCTTTCTTT.

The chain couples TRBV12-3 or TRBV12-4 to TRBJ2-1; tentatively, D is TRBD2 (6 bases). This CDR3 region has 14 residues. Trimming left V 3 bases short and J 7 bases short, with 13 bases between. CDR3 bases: TGTGCCAGCAGTTTCGGGGGAGAGGGGAATGAGCAGTTCTTC. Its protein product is CASSFGGEGNEQFF.

The CDR3: CASSSRASGPLTNEQFF. The CDR3 region has the DNA TGTGCCAGCAGCTCCCGGGCTAGCGGGCCACTCACGAATGAGCAGTTCTTC. The chain links TRBV7-9 to TRBJ2-1; 8 bases are a match to TRBD2. The junction had 15 bases not matched to a gene; V was cut back by 4 bases and J by 7 bases. CDR1 is SEHNR and CDR2 is FQNEAQ in the germline V gene (reference sequence). The CDR3 has 17 residues.

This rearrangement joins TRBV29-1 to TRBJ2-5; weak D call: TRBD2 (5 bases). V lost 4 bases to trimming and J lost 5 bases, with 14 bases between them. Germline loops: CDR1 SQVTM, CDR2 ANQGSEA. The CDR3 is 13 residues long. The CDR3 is CSVAGSGRETQYF. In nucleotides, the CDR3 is TGCAGCGTTGCGGGGAGCGGTCGGGAGACCCAGTACTTC.

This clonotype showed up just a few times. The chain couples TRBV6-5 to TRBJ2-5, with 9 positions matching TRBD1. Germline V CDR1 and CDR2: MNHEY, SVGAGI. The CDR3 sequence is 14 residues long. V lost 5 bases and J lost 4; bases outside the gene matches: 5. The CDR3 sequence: CASSKWTGVETQYF. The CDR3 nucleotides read TGTGCCAGCAGTAAATGGACAGGGGTAGAGACCCAGTACTTC.

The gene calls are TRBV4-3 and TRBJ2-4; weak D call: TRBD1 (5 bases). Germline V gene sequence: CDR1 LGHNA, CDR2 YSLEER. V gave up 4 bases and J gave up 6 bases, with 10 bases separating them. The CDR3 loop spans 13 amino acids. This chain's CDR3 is CASSPRRGNIQYF. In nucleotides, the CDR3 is TGCGCCAGCAGCCCCAGAAGGGGAAACATTCAGTACTTC.

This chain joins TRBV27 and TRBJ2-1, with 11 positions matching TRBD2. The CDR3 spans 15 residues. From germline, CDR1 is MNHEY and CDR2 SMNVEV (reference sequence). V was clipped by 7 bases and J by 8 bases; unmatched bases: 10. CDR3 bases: TGTGCCAGCACTCTAGAGACTAGCGGGAAGGATGAGCAGTTCTTC. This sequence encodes CASTLETSGKDEQFF.

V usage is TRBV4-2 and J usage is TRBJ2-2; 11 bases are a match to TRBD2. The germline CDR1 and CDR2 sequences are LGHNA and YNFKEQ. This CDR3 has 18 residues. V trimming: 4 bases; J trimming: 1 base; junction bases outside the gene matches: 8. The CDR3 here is CASSPGLADPLNTGELFF. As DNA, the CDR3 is TGTGCCAGCAGCCCGGGACTAGCGGATCCCTTGAACACCGGGGAGCTGTTTTTT.

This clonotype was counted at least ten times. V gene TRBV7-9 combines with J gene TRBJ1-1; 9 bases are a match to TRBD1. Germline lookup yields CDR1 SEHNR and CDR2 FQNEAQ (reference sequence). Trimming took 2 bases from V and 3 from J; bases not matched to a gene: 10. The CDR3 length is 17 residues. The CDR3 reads CASSLTPYRGQDTEAFF. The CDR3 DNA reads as TGTGCCAGCAGCTTAACCCCCTACAGGGGGCAGGACACTGAAGCTTTCTTT.

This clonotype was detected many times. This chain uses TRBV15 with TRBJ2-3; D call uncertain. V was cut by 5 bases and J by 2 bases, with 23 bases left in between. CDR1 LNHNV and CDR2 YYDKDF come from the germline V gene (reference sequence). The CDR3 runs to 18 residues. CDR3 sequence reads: CATSSRGWRVVITDTQYF. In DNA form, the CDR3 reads TGTGCCACCAGCTCCCGAGGTTGGCGAGTAGTAATCACAGATACGCAGTATTTT. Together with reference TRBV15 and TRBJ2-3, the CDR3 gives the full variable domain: DAMVIQNPRYQVTQFGKPVTLSCSQTLNHNVMYWYQQKSSQAPKLLFHYYDKDFNNEADTPDNFQSRRPNTSFCFLDIRSPGLGDTAMYLCATSSRGWRVVITDTQYFGPGTRLTVL.

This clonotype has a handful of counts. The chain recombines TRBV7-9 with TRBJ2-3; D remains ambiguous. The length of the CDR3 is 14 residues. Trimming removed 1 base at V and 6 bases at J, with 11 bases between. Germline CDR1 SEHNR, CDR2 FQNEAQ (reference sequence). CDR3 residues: CASSLETGSDTQYF. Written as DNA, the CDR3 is TGTGCCAGCAGCTTAGAGACTGGTTCTGATACGCAGTATTTT.

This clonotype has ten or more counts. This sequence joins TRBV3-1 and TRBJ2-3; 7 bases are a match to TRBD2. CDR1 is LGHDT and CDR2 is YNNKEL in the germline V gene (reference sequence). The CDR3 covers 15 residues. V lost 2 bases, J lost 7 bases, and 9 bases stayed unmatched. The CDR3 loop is CASSQPGRETNTQYF. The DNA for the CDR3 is TGTGCCAGCAGCCAACCAGGGCGGGAGACGAATACGCAGTATTTT.

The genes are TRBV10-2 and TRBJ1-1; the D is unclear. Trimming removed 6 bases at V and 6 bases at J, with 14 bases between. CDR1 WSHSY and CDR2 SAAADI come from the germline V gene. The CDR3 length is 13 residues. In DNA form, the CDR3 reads TGCGCCAGCAGACTCGGGAGGGCGGCTGAAGCTTTCTTT. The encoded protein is CASRLGRAAEAFF.

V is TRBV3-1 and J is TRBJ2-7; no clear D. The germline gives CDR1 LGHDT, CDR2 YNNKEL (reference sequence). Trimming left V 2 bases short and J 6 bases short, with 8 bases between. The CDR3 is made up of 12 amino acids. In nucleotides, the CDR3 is TGTGCCAGCAGCCAAACGAGTGGCGAGCAGTACTTC. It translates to CASSQTSGEQYF.

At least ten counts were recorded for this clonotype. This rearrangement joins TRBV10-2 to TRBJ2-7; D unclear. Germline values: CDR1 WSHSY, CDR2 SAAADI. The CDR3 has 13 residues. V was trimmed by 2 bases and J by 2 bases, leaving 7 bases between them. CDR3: CASSEATTYEQYF. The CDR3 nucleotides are TGCGCCAGCAGTGAGGCCACCACCTACGAGCAGTACTTC.

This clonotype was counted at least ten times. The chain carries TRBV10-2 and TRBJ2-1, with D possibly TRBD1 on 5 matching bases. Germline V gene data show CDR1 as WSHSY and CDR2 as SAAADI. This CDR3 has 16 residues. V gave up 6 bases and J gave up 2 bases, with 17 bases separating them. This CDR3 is CASRKTVTIAYNEQFF. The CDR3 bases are TGCGCCAGCAGAAAGACAGTCACCATTGCCTACAATGAGCAGTTCTTC.

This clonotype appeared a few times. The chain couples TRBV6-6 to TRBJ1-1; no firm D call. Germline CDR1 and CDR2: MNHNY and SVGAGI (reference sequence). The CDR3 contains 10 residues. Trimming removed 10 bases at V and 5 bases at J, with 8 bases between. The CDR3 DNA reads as TGTGCCACTACGGTTACTGAAGCTTTCTTT. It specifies CATTVTEAFF.

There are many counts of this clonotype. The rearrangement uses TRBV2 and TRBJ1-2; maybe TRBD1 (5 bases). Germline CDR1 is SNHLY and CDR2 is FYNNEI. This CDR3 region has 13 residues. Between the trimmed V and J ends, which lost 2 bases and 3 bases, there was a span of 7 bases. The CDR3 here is CASSEQGYYGYTF. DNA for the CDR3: TGTGCCAGCAGTGAACAGGGATACTATGGCTACACCTTC.

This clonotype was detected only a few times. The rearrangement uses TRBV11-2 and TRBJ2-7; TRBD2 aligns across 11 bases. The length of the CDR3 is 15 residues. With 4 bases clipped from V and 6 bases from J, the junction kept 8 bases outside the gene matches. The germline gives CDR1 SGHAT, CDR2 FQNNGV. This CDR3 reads CASSSGLADLVEQYF. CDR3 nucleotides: TGTGCCAGCAGCTCGGGACTAGCGGACCTCGTCGAGCAGTACTTC.

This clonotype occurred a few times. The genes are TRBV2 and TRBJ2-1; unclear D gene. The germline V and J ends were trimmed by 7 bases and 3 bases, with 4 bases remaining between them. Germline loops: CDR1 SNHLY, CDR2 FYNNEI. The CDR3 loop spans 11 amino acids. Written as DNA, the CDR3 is TGTGCCAGCACCAGCTACAATGAGCAGTTCTTC. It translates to CASTSYNEQFF.

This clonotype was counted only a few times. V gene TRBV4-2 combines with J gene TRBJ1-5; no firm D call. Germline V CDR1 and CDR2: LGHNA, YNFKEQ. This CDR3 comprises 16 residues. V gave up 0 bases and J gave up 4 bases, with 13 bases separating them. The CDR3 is CASSQDASTTNQPQHF. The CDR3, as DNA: TGTGCCAGCAGCCAAGATGCGTCGACCACGAATCAGCCCCAGCATTTT.

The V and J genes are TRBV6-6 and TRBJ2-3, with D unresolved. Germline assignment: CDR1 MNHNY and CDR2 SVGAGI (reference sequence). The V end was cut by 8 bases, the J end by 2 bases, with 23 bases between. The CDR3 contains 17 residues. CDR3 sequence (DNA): TGTGCCAGCTGTCCTAGGGAACGGGCCGTCGACACAGATACGCAGTATTTT. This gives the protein CASCPRERAVDTDTQYF.

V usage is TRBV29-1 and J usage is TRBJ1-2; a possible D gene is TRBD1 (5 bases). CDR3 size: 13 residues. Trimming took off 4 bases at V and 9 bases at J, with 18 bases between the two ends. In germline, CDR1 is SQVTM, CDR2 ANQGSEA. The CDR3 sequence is CSVVGRAIRSYTF. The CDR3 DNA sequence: TGCAGCGTTGTTGGCAGGGCGATCCGTAGCTACACCTTC.

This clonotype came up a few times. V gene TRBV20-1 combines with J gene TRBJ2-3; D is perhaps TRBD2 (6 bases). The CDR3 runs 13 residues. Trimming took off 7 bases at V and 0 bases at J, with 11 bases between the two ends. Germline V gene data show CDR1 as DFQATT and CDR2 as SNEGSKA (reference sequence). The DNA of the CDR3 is TGCAGTGTGTCAGCGGGCAGCACAGATACGCAGTATTTT. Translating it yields CSVSAGSTDTQYF.

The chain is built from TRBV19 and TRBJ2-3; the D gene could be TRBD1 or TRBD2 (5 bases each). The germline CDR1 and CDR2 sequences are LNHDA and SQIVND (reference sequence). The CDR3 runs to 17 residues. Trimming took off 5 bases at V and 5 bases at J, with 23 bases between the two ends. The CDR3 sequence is CASSVNGAGGPEDTQYF. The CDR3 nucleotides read TGTGCCAGTAGTGTTAATGGAGCTGGGGGTCCGGAAGATACGCAGTATTTT.

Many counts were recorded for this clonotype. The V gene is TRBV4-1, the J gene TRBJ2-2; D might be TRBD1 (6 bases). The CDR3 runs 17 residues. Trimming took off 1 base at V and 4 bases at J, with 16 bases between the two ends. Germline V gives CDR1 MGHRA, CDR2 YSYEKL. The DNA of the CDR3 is TGCGCCAGCAGCCAAGTACCAAAGGGACACGGCACCGGGGAGCTGTTTTTT. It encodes CASSQVPKGHGTGELFF.

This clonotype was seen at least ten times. The DNA of the CDR3 is TGTGCCAGCAGACATCTAGCGGGAGGGTCCGAGACCCAGTACTTC. It specifies CASRHLAGGSETQYF. The chain joins TRBV6-6 to TRBJ2-5; 12 bases line up with TRBD2. CDR1 is MNHNY, CDR2 SVGAGI, per germline (reference sequence). V lost 6 bases and J lost 5; bases outside the gene matches: 7. This CDR3 comprises 15 residues.

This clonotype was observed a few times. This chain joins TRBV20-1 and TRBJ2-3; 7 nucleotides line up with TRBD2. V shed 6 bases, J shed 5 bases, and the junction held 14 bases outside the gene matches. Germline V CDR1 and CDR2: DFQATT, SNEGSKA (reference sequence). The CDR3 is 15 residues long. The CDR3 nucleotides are TGCAGTGCAGCGGGACCGAAAGGTTTGGTAGATACGCAGTATTTT. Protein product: CSAAGPKGLVDTQYF.

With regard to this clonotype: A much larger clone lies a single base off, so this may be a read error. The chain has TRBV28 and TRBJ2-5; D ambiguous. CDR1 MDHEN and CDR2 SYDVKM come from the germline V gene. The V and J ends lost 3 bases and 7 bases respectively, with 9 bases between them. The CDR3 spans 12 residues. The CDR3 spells CASSLQVGTQYF. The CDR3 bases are TGTGCCAGCAGTTTGCAGGTAGGGACCCAGTACTTC.